Reported below is one TCR beta chain. Its antigen is unidentified. The data were taken from a study of cytomegalovirus exposure and HLA in healthy donors. General study findings and limits: The classifier reportedly diagnosed cytomegalovirus status with high sensitivity and specificity. A few of the chains that were CMV-associated were confirmed in vitro to be specific for CMV antigens. A later analysis found that most CMV-associated TCR beta chains appeared HLA-restricted. There were reportedly fewer N-insertions in an Asian-associated ancestry cluster than the roughly 680-donor mean, in a later analysis.

Germline CDR1 reads SGHRS; CDR2 reads YFSETQ. The junction had 2 bases not matched to a gene; V was cut back by 3 bases and J by 7 bases. This CDR3 has 14 residues. PCR amplification relied on 60 Vbeta primers (plus 13 Jbeta primers). Measured with immunoSEQ multiplex PCR; TCRdb has only the in-frame clones, and not every one. The sample lists about 190,000 clones, just under 75% occurring once. Specimen: PBMCs. V usage is TRBV5-1 and J usage is TRBJ2-5; 14 nucleotides line up with TRBD2. This receptor was taken from a woman in her twenties or thirties in good health and CMV-seropositive. CDR3: CASSYGTSGGTQYF. The CDR3 region has the DNA TGCGCCAGCAGCTACGGGACTAGCGGGGGGACCCAGTACTTC.